The sequence of this T cell receptor (beta chain) was determined in a study of blood T cell repertoires in COVID-19. Study context: Both acute and convalescent COVID-19 samples were obtained from the United States, Italy and Spain. The analysed material was cDNA or gDNA that came from T cells, B-cell-depleted T cells, or PBMCs.

This table comes from immunoSEQ multiplex PCR, and its TCRdb copy is limited to in-frame clones, with some not included. The sample holds 150,000 to 200,000 clones, roughly three quarters seen once. The V segment lost 3 bases and the J segment 5 bases; nucleotides outside the gene matches: 4. The CDR3 sequence is 14 residues long. Germline V lookup: CDR1 SGHKS, CDR2 YYEKEE (reference sequence). V and J are TRBV5-5 and TRBJ1-2; 10 bases fit TRBD1. The specimen sequenced was peripheral blood. The clonotype was recovered from a woman in her 40s with COVID-19, enrolled during active disease. CDR3 residues: CASSSRQGAYGYTF. CDR3 bases: TGTGCCAGCAGCTCAAGACAGGGGGCTTATGGCTACACCTTC. The whole variable domain, filled in from reference TRBV5-5 and TRBJ1-2, reads DAGVTQSPTHLIKTRGQQVTLRCSPISGHKSVSWYQQVLGQGPQFIFQYYEKEERGRGNFPDRFSARQFPNYSSELNVNALLLGDSALYLCASSSRQGAYGYTFGSGTRLTVV.